The source of this TCR beta chain is a study of response to subunit inactivated influenza vaccine. Findings and limits, study-wide: Authors suggested few new T cells are recruited by each seasonal influenza vaccination.

Worth noting for this clonotype: Its matching antigen is unknown.

The CDR3 length is 14 residues. Germline CDR1 and CDR2: KGHDR and SFDVKD. The V gene end was trimmed by 8 bases and the J gene end by 9 bases; junction bases not matched to a gene: 12. MiXCR, applied by TCRdb to the RT-PCR reads, yields one record per CDR3 protein. The data show roughly 710,000 distinct CDR3 sequences, with 14% seen just once and 7.5% to 8% held by the top ten. This receptor was obtained from a man in his fifties who received an inactivated influenza vaccine. This chain connects TRBV24-1 to TRBJ2-1; 7 bases align to TRBD1. The sample was PBMCs from blood, taken around two weeks before vaccination. DNA for the CDR3: TGTGCCACCATCCCGGGACAGTCGTATAGTGAGCAGTTCTTC. This translates into CATIPGQSYSEQFF.